The TCR beta chain described here comes from a study of CD8+ T cells in alopecia areata. This CDR3 is built from 13 residues. Germline CDR1 is MNHNY and CDR2 is SVGAGI (reference sequence). V lost 6 bases to trimming and J lost 4 bases, with 11 bases between them. The treatment is: oral pan-JAK inhibitor, 5-10 mg twice daily. As the sequencing template, cDNA was produced by extracting RNA and reverse transcribing it. Profiled with immunoSEQ multiplex PCR; TCRdb holds only in-frame clones, not every one. The data hold 200,000 or so clones, with 40% to 45% observed a single time. Here the sequenced sample was CD4+ T cells sorted from blood, taken at approximately week 36, from a patient treated with tofacitinib. This chain uses TRBV6-6 with TRBJ2-3; D remains ambiguous. The clonotype originates from a human donor with alopecia areata. The CDR3 bases are TGTGCCAGCAGCCAAGCACGGGCAGATACGCAGTATTTT. Translating gives CASSQARADTQYF.